This is a list of T cell receptor beta chains from one sample in a study of shared clonotypes between healthy human individuals. Only in-frame clones appear in the TCRdb table, and some are missing; sequencing was by immunoSEQ multiplex PCR. The sample has 550,000 to 800,000 clones, 74% seen once. The specimen sequenced was memory CD4+ T cells sorted from blood. All receptors derive from a woman aged 25 to 39 in good health. Both conserved end residues are part of each CDR3. A D gene is named only where the DNA matches it firmly. Clone size is shown for a subset of rows, as once, few, many or a class of expanded clone.

CDR3 DNA | CDR3 protein | J gene | V gene | D gene | clone size
TGTGCCAGCAGCTTGGGACTCCCCGGAGCCAAAAACATTCAGTACTTC | CASSLGLPGAKNIQYF | TRBJ2-4 | TRBV7-3 | NA | once
TGCGCCAGCAGCCAAGATCCAGGCGGGGAGTATCCGAACACTGAAGCTTTCTTT | CASSQDPGGEYPNTEAFF | TRBJ1-1 | TRBV4-1 | NA | NA
TGTGCCAGCTTTACCTCGGGACAGGTTGACGAGCAGTACTTC | CASFTSGQVDEQYF | TRBJ2-7 | TRBV7-9 | TRBD1 | few
TGCGCCAGCAGCTGGACTAGCGGGAGTCAATACAATGAGCAGTTCTTC | CASSWTSGSQYNEQFF | TRBJ2-1 | TRBV5-1 | TRBD2 | NA
TGTGCCAGCAGGTTGACAGGGCCCTACGAGCAGTACTTC | CASRLTGPYEQYF | TRBJ2-7 | TRBV6-1 | TRBD1 | NA
TGTGCCTGGAGTGGGGGACTACGACTCACCTTC | CAWSGGLRLTF | TRBJ1-2 | TRBV30 | NA | many
TGTGCCAGCACCTCAAGTCGAGGGAGGGGAGGCTACACCTTC | CASTSSRGRGGYTF | TRBJ1-2 | TRBV28 | NA | NA
TGCGCCAGCAGTGAGTCAAGAAGGACAGGGTCAGGAAACACCATATATTTT | CASSESRRTGSGNTIYF | TRBJ1-3 | TRBV10-2 | TRBD1 | once
TGTGCCAGCAGTGAACCAGCGGGAGGTACCGGGGAGCTGTTTTTT | CASSEPAGGTGELFF | TRBJ2-2 | TRBV25-1 | TRBD2 | once
TGTGCCAGCAGTCCACCGACGAGGGACACTGAAGCTTTCTTT | CASSPPTRDTEAFF | TRBJ1-1 | TRBV28 | NA | few
TGTGCCAGCAGCTTAGTGGGGCTTATCGCGCACGAGCAGTACTTC | CASSLVGLIAHEQYF | TRBJ2-7 | TRBV7-2 | NA | NA
TGCGCCAGCAGCTTGGGGGGGCCTTACAATGAGCAGTTCTTC | CASSLGGPYNEQFF | TRBJ2-1 | TRBV5-1 | NA | NA
TGTGCCAGCAGCCCCCGGGGTTCGAACACTGAAGCTTTCTTT | CASSPRGSNTEAFF | TRBJ1-1 | TRBV5-6 | NA | NA
TGCGCCAGCAGCTCGGAGGGAGGGCCTGGCGAGACCCAGTACTTC | CASSSEGGPGETQYF | TRBJ2-5 | TRBV5-1 | TRBD2 | NA
TGTGCCAGCAGCTTAGGGAGCCCGTTGGTCACAGATACGCAGTATTTT | CASSLGSPLVTDTQYF | TRBJ2-3 | TRBV7-6 | NA | NA
TGTGCCAGCAGCGTAGTGGCTAGCGGGAGACGACTATTGGATACGCAGTATTTT | CASSVVASGRRLLDTQYF | TRBJ2-3 | TRBV9 | TRBD2 | NA
TGTGCCAGCAGTTTAAGGCTGCTCGAGGGCTACACCTTC | CASSLRLLEGYTF | TRBJ1-2 | TRBV28 | NA | NA
TGCGCCAGCAGCTTGGCCGCAGGGACGAATGAGCAGTTCTTC | CASSLAAGTNEQFF | TRBJ2-1 | TRBV5-1 | NA | NA
TGTGCCAGCAGTTCCGTGGGGAGCGGGGCAACAGATACGCAGTATTTT | CASSSVGSGATDTQYF | TRBJ2-3 | TRBV27 | TRBD2 | NA
TGCGCCAGCAGCTCGACAGGGGGGAGTAATGAGCAGTTCTTC | CASSSTGGSNEQFF | TRBJ2-1 | TRBV10-2 | TRBD1 | few
TGTGCCAGCAGCCCATTAGCGGACAGGGATGGCTACACCTTC | CASSPLADRDGYTF | TRBJ1-2 | TRBV7-8 | TRBD1 | NA
TGTGCCAGCAGTTACCAGAACAGGGGGAACACTGAAGCTTTCTTT | CASSYQNRGNTEAFF | TRBJ1-1 | TRBV6-5 | TRBD1 | NA
TGTGCCAGCAGTCCTACTCTTCTAGACCTGAACACCGGGGAGCTGTTTTTT | CASSPTLLDLNTGELFF | TRBJ2-2 | TRBV27 | NA | NA
TGTGCCAGCTCATCCGACGCCAGCTCCTACAATGAGCAGTTCTTC | CASSSDASSYNEQFF | TRBJ2-1 | TRBV18 | NA | NA
TGTGCCAGCAGTCCCTACCTCCGCGGCGAGGGCTACACCTTC | CASSPYLRGEGYTF | TRBJ1-2 | TRBV28 | NA | NA
TGTGCCTGGGGGACTAGCGGGAGCAATGAGCAGTTCTTC | CAWGTSGSNEQFF | TRBJ2-1 | TRBV30 | TRBD2 | NA
TGTGCCAGCAGCTTGCGGGGATCCTATGGCTACACCTTC | CASSLRGSYGYTF | TRBJ1-2 | TRBV13 | NA | few
TGTGCCAGCAGCTCGACAGGCGTGGGTGAGCAGTTCTTC | CASSSTGVGEQFF | TRBJ2-1 | TRBV5-6 | NA | NA
TGTGCCAGCAGCTCCGGGGGGGTCCTCGATCAGCCCCAGCATTTT | CASSSGGVLDQPQHF | TRBJ1-5 | TRBV5-8 | NA | NA
TGTGCCAGCAGCTTGTCAGGGTTTTCTGTTACGGCTTTCTTT | CASSLSGFSVTAFF | TRBJ1-1 | TRBV7-9 | NA | many
TGTGCCAGCAGTCCCTCCCCCGGGGGAGAGACCCAGTACTTC | CASSPSPGGETQYF | TRBJ2-5 | TRBV6-6 | NA | NA
TGTGCCAGCAAGGACAGGACCAGCTCCTACGAGCAGTACTTC | CASKDRTSSYEQYF | TRBJ2-7 | TRBV2 | TRBD1 | NA
TGTGCCAGTGGTCGGACTAGCGGGAGCAGAAACATTCAGTACTTC | CASGRTSGSRNIQYF | TRBJ2-4 | TRBV19 | TRBD2 | once
TGCGCCAGCAGCCCTGGGCGGGGTTCTAGCACAGATACGCAGTATTTT | CASSPGRGSSTDTQYF | TRBJ2-3 | TRBV5-1 | NA | NA
TGTGCCAGCAGGGGCTGGGATAATTCACCCCTCCACTTT | CASRGWDNSPLHF | TRBJ1-6 | TRBV25-1 | NA | few
TGTGCCAGCAGGACTAGCGGGAGAGGCCAAGAGACCCAGTACTTC | CASRTSGRGQETQYF | TRBJ2-5 | TRBV28 | TRBD2 | NA
TGCGCCAGCAGCCCAGGAGCGCGGGGGAAGAACGAGCAGTACTTC | CASSPGARGKNEQYF | TRBJ2-7 | TRBV4-1 | TRBD2 | NA
TGTGCCAGCAGCTTAGTAGCGTCATTGACTGGAAACACCATATATTTT | CASSLVASLTGNTIYF | TRBJ1-3 | TRBV7-6 | NA | few
TGCGCCAGCAGCCACCCTGGGGCGGGAGCGTACAATGAGCAGTTCTTC | CASSHPGAGAYNEQFF | TRBJ2-1 | TRBV4-1 | TRBD2 | NA
TGTGCCAGCAGCTTGAAGACAGGGGGCACCGGGGAGCTGTTTTTT | CASSLKTGGTGELFF | TRBJ2-2 | TRBV5-4 | TRBD1 | NA
TGCGCCAGCAGCTTGGTCCCGGGTAATACCAACGGGGAGCTGTTTTTT | CASSLVPGNTNGELFF | TRBJ2-2 | TRBV5-1 | NA | NA
TGTGCCAGCAGCTGGAGGGGAGGGGACAGGGGACCCTACGAGCAGTACTTC | CASSWRGGDRGPYEQYF | TRBJ2-7 | TRBV5-5 | TRBD1 | NA
TGTGCCAGCTCCCAATTAGGGGGCTTCACCGGGGAGCTGTTTTTT | CASSQLGGFTGELFF | TRBJ2-2 | TRBV18 | TRBD1 | medium-sized
TGTGCCAGCGACCCCAGCTCCTACAATGAGCAGTTCTTC | CASDPSSYNEQFF | TRBJ2-1 | TRBV11-3 | NA | NA
TGCGCCAGCAGCTTGCGACCCACCTACGAGCAGTACTTC | CASSLRPTYEQYF | TRBJ2-7 | TRBV5-1 | NA | NA
TGTGCCATCAGTGAGTCGACAGATACGCAGTATTTT | CAISESTDTQYF | TRBJ2-3 | TRBV10-3 | NA | few
TGTGCCAGCAGTCCAGATATAGCCAAAAACATTCAGTACTTC | CASSPDIAKNIQYF | TRBJ2-4 | TRBV27 | NA | NA
TGTGCCAGCAGCGGGACTAGCGGGAGGATAAACATTCAGTACTTC | CASSGTSGRINIQYF | TRBJ2-4 | TRBV6-6 | TRBD2 | NA
TGCGCCAGCAGTCAGTTGAGGACATTTAGCAATCAGCCCCAGCATTTT | CASSQLRTFSNQPQHF | TRBJ1-5 | TRBV23-1 | NA | NA
TGTGCCAGCAGTTTGGGAGGGGGGGCCGCCTCCGGCGAGCAGTACTTC | CASSLGGGAASGEQYF | TRBJ2-7 | TRBV7-9 | NA | NA
TGTGCCAGCAGCCCCGATGGCCAAGAGACCCAGTACTTC | CASSPDGQETQYF | TRBJ2-5 | TRBV7-9 | NA | NA
TGTGCCAGCAGGTGGGACTGGGGGGAGCCCCAGCATTTT | CASRWDWGEPQHF | TRBJ1-5 | TRBV28 | NA | NA
TGTGCCAGCAGCCCGAAAGGGCGTGGGAGGGCAGATACGCAGTATTTT | CASSPKGRGRADTQYF | TRBJ2-3 | TRBV4-2 | TRBD2 | NA
TGTGCCAGTACGACACAGGGGGCCTTCTCTGGGGCCAACGTCCTGACTTTC | CASTTQGAFSGANVLTF | TRBJ2-6 | TRBV19 | TRBD1 | NA
TGTGCCAGCAGTGTCCCAACCGGGACAGGGGGAGAAGAGACCCAGTACTTC | CASSVPTGTGGEETQYF | TRBJ2-5 | TRBV25-1 | TRBD1 | NA